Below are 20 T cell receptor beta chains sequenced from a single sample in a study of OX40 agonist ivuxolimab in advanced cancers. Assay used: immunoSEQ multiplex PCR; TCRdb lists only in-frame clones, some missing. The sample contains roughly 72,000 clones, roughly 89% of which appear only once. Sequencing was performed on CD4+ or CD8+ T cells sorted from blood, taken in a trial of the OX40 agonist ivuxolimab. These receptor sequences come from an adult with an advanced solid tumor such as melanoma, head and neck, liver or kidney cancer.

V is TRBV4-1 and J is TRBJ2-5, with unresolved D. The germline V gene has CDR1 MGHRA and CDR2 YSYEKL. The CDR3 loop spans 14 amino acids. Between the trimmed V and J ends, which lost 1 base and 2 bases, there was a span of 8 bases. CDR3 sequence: CASSQGAAQETQYF. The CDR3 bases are TGCGCCAGCAGCCAAGGGGCGGCGCAAGAGACCCAGTACTTC.

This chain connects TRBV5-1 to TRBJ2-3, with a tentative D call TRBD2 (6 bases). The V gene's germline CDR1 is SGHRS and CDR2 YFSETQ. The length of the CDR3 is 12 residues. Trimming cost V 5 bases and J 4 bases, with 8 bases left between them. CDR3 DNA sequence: TGCGCCAGCAGGGAGGGGCCAGATACGCAGTATTTT. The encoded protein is CASREGPDTQYF.

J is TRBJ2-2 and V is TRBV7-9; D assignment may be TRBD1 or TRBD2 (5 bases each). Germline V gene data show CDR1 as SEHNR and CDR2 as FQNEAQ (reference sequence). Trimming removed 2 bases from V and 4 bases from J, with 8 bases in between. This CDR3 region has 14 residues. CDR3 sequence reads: CASSLIGTTGELFF. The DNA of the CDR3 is TGTGCCAGCAGCTTAATAGGGACCACCGGGGAGCTGTTTTTT. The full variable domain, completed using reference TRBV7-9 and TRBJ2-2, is DTGVSQNPRHKITKRGQNVTFRCDPISEHNRLYWYRQTLGQGPEFLTYFQNEAQLEKSRLLSDRFSAERPKGSFSTLEIQRTEQGDSAMYLCASSLIGTTGELFFGEGSRLTVL.

CDR3 sequence: CASSLTTTNTEAFF. The CDR3 bases are TGCGCCAGCAGCTTGACAACCACCAACACTGAAGCTTTCTTT. V is TRBV5-1 and J is TRBJ1-1; D call uncertain. Germline CDR1 and CDR2: SGHRS and YFSETQ. This CDR3 region has 14 residues. V lost 1 base and J lost 2, with 9 bases in between.

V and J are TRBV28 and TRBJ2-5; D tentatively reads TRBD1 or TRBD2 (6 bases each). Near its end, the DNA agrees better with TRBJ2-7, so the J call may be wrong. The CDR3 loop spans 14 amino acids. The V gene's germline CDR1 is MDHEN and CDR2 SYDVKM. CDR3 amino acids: CASNRGDLDYEQYF. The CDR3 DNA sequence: TGTGCCAGCAATAGGGGGGATCTAGACTACGAGCAGTACTTC.

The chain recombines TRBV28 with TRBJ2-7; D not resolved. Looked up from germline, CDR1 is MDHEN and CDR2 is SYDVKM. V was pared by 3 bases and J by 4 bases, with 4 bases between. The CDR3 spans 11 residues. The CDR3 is CASSLTYEQYF. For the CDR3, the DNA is TGTGCCAGCAGTTTGACGTACGAGCAGTACTTC.

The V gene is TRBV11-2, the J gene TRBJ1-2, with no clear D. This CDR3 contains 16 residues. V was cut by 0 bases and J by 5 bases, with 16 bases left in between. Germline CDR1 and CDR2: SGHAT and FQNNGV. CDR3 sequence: CASSLDLQRGWYGYTF. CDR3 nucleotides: TGTGCCAGCAGCTTAGATTTGCAACGGGGTTGGTATGGCTACACCTTC. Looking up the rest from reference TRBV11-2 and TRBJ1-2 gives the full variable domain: EAGVAQSPRYKIIEKRQSVAFWCNPISGHATLYWYQQILGQGPKLLIQFQNNGVVDDSQLPKDRFSAERLKGVDSTLKIQPAKLEDSAVYLCASSLDLQRGWYGYTFGSGTRLTVV.

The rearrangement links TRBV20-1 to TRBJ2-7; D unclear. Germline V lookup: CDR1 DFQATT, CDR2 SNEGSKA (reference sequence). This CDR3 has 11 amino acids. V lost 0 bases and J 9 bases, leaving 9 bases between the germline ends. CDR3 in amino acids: CSARDAHRQYF. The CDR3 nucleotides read TGCAGTGCTAGAGATGCACATCGGCAGTACTTC.

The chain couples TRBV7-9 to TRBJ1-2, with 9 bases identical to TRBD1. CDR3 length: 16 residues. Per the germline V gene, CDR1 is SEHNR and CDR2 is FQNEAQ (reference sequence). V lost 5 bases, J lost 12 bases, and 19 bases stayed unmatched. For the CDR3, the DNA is TGTGCCAGCAGCCGTAGTCGGACAGGGGCCGACCCCGACAACACCTTC. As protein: CASSRSRTGADPDNTF.

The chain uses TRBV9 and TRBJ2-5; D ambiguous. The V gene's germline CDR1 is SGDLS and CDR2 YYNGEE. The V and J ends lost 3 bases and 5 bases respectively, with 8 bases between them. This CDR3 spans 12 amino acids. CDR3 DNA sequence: TGTGCCAGCAGCGGCCCCGAGGAGACCCAGTACTTC. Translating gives CASSGPEETQYF.

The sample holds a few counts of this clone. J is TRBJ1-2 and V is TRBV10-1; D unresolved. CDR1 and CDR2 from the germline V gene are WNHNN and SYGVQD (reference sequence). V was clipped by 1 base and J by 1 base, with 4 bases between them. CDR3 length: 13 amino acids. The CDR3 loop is CASSEYSNYGYTF. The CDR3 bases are TGCGCCAGCAGTGAGTACAGTAACTATGGCTACACCTTC.

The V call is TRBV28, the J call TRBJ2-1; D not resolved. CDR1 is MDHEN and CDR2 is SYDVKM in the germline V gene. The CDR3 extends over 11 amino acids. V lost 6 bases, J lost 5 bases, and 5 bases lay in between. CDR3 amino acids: CASRGNNEQFF. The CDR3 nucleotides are TGTGCCAGCAGGGGTAACAATGAGCAGTTCTTC.

The chain's CDR3 is CASSLDAGNTIYF. The CDR3 coding sequence is TGCGCCAGCAGCTTAGATGCTGGAAACACCATATATTTT. The rearrangement links TRBV5-1 to TRBJ1-3; the D is unclear. Deletions cut 2 bases from V and 2 bases from J, with 5 bases between. CDR1 and CDR2 (germline): SGHRS, YFSETQ. The CDR3 totals 13 residues.

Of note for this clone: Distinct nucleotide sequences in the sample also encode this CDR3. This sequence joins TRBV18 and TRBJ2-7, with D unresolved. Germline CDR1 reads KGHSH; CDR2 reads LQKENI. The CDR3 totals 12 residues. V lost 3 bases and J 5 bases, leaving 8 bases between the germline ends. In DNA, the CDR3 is TGTGCCAGCTCACCGACGGGCGACGAGCAGTACTTC. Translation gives CASSPTGDEQYF.

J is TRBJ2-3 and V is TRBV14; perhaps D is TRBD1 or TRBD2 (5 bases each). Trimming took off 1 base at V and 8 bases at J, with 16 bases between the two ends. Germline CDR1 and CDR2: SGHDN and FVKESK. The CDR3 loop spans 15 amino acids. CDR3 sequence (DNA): TGTGCCAGCAGCCAAGCAGGGACCACTTCCGGTACGCAGTATTTT. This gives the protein CASSQAGTTSGTQYF.

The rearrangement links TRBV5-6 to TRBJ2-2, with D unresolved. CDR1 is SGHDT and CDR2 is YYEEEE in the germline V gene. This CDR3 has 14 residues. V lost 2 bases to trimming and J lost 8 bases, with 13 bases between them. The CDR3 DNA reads TGTGCCAGCAGCTTAATGGGGAAACCGGGGGAGCTGTTTTTT. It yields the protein CASSLMGKPGELFF.

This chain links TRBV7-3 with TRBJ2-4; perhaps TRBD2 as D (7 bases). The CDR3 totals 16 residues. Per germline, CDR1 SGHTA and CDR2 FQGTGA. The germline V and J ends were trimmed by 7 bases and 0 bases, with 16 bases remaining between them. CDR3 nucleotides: TGTGCCAGCAAGTACGGGGGGCCTCTAGCCAAAAACATTCAGTACTTC. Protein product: CASKYGGPLAKNIQYF.

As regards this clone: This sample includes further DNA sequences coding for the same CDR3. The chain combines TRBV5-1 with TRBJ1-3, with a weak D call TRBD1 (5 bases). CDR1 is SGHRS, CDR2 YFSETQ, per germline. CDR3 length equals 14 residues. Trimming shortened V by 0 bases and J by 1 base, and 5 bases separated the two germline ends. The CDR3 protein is CASSLGGSGNTIYF. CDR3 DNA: TGCGCCAGCAGCTTGGGGGGGTCTGGAAACACCATATATTTT.

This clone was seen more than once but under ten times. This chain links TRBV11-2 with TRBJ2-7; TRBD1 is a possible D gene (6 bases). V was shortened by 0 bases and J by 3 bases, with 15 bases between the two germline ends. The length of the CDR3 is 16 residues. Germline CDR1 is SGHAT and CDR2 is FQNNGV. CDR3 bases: TGTGCCAGCAGCTTAGATCCCCAGACAGGTGTCTACGAGCAGTACTTC. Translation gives CASSLDPQTGVYEQYF.

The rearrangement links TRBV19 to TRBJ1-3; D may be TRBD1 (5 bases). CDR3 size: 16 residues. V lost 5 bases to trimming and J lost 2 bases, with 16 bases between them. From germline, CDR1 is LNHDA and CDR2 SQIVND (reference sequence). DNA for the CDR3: TGTGCCAGTAGTCTTAGACAGCAGACCACTGGAAACACCATATATTTT. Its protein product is CASSLRQQTTGNTIYF.